This T cell receptor beta chain was identified during a study of cytomegalovirus exposure and HLA in healthy donors. The wider study: One earlier analysis, a look at about 179 million T cells, found about 100 million unique TCR beta sequences.

This CDR3 has 10 amino acids. Trimming stripped 8 bases from V and 9 bases from J, with 8 bases between. Germline V gene lookup returns CDR1 WSHSY and CDR2 SAAADI. Vbeta (60) and Jbeta (13) primers were used in the PCR. Method: immunoSEQ multiplex PCR; TCRdb's copy keeps in-frame clones and lacks some. The data show approximately 44,000 clones, roughly 90% seen once. The clonotype originates from a woman between 40 and 55 years old in good health and CMV-seropositive. The chain combines TRBV10-2 with TRBJ2-1, with D maybe TRBD1 (6 bases). The sample comprised PBMCs. For the CDR3, the DNA is TGCGCCAGCGGGGGCCGTGAGCAGTTCTTC. Its protein product is CASGGREQFF.